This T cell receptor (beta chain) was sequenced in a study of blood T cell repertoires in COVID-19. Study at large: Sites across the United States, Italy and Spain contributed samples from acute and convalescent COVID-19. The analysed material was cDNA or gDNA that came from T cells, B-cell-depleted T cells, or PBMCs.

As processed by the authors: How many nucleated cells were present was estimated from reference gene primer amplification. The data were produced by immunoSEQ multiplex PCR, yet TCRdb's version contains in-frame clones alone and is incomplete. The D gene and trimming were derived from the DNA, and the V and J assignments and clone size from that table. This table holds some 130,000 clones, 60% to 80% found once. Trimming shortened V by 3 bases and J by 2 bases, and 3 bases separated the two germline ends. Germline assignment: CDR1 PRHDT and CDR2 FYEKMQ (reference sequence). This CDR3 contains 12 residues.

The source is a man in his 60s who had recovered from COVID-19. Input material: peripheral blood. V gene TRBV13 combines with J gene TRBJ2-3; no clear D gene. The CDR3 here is CASSLATDTQYF. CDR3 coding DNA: TGTGCCAGCAGCTTGGCCACAGATACGCAGTATTTT.